The 24 T cell receptor beta chains below all came from one sample that was sequenced in a study of control samples from healthy donors and cancer patients (TCRdb year 2020). To prepare the library, the immunoSEQ multiplex PCR assay was applied. The immuneACCESS repertoire file appears here via TCRdb, limited to in-frame rearrangements. These files lack a portion of the clones; in checked studies, under half of the deficit traces to unresolved V genes, and the cause of the others is not known. The sample table records more than 60,000 clones; around 90% of these occur just once. The top ten clonotypes cover over 8% of the sample. The material sequenced was PBMCs. The receptors were sampled from a woman in her forties or fifties with colorectal cancer.

The J gene is TRBJ1-5, the V gene TRBV30; 7 bases agree with TRBD1. The V gene end was trimmed by 2 bases and the J gene end by 7 bases; junction bases not matched to a gene: 8. Germline CDR1 reads GTSNPN; CDR2 reads SVGIG (reference sequence). CDR3 length: 14 amino acids. This CDR3 reads CAWSTGTDRQPQHF. The DNA for the CDR3 is TGTGCCTGGAGTACCGGGACAGATCGGCAGCCCCAGCATTTT.

The sample holds a few counts of this clone. J is TRBJ2-1 and V is TRBV6-5; 8 bases match TRBD1. V dropped 6 bases and J dropped 2; count of bases not matched to a gene: 6. The CDR3 runs 15 residues. Germline V gene sequence: CDR1 MNHEY, CDR2 SVGAGI. Here the CDR3 reads CASRRTGNPYNEQFF. The DNA for the CDR3 is TGTGCCAGCAGAAGGACAGGGAACCCCTACAATGAGCAGTTCTTC.

This clone is a singleton in its sample. The chain is built from TRBV28 and TRBJ1-1; possibly TRBD1 for D (6 bases). Germline V gene data show CDR1 as MDHEN and CDR2 as SYDVKM. V lost 5 bases and J lost 6, with 16 bases in between. The CDR3 length is 14 residues. DNA for the CDR3: TGTGCCAGCAGTCCGGACAGACCGGGGCCTGAAGCTTTCTTT. Amino acid sequence: CASSPDRPGPEAFF.

Points on this clone: Compared with germline, one end of the junction differs, possibly owing to a read error. The chain couples TRBV5-1 to TRBJ1-2; D is perhaps TRBD1 (5 bases). The CDR3 has 13 amino acids. Per the germline V gene, CDR1 is SGHRS and CDR2 is YFSETQ. The CDR3 loop is CARSVVGGDGYTF. Here the CDR3 DNA reads TGCGCCCGCAGCGTGGTCGGGGGGGATGGCTACACCTTC.

The V gene is TRBV30, the J gene TRBJ2-7; 11 bases are a match to TRBD1. This CDR3 is 13 amino acids long. CDR1 GTSNPN and CDR2 SVGIG come from the germline V gene (reference sequence). Losses at the gene ends were 5 bases for V and 5 bases for J; bases not matched to a gene: 5. CDR3 DNA: TGTGCCTGGTCGCCGGGACAGGGGGACGAGCAGTACGTC. Amino acid sequence: CAWSPGQGDEQYV.

V usage is TRBV6-5 and J usage is TRBJ2-1; 10 bases fit TRBD2. After removal of 8 bases from V and 3 bases from J, the junction contained 7 bases not matched to a gene. CDR1 and CDR2 (germline): MNHEY, SVGAGI. The CDR3 covers 15 residues. CDR3 in amino acids: CASPEAGGLYNEQFF. The CDR3 DNA reads TGTGCCAGCCCAGAAGCGGGGGGGCTCTACAATGAGCAGTTCTTC.

This sequence joins TRBV18 and TRBJ1-1; the D is unclear. This CDR3 is built from 16 residues. The V gene lost 1 base and the J gene lost 1 base, with 13 bases spanning the gap. Per the germline V gene, CDR1 is KGHSH and CDR2 is LQKENI. For the CDR3, the DNA is TGTGCCAGCTCACCACGGGAGGCGGTGGCGAACACTGAAGCTTTCTTT. Residues: CASSPREAVANTEAFF.

The CDR3 DNA reads as TGTGCCAGTAGTATTATGGTCGGGGTTTACAATGAGCAGTTCTTC. It translates to CASSIMVGVYNEQFF. V and J are TRBV19 and TRBJ2-1; the D gene is possibly TRBD2 (5 bases). CDR3 length equals 15 residues. Germline-derived CDR1 and CDR2 are LNHDA and SQIVND (reference sequence). V was pared by 3 bases and J by 4 bases, with 13 bases between.

The V gene is TRBV5-1, the J gene TRBJ1-3, with no clear D. Per germline, CDR1 SGHRS and CDR2 YFSETQ. V lost 0 bases and J 0 bases, leaving 7 bases between the germline ends. The CDR3 sequence is 15 residues long. The DNA of the CDR3 is TGCGCCAGCAGCTTGGGCAGAAGCTCTGGAAACACCATATATTTT. Translation gives CASSLGRSSGNTIYF.

This clone occurred once. This chain's CDR3 is CASSSATSNNYGYTF. The CDR3 DNA sequence: TGTGCCAGCAGTTCTGCGACATCAAATAACTATGGCTACACCTTC. The chain employs TRBV27 and TRBJ1-2; D is ambiguous. The germline V gene has CDR1 MNHEY and CDR2 SMNVEV (reference sequence). This CDR3 spans 15 amino acids. Between the trimmed V and J ends, which lost 4 bases and 1 base, there was a span of 13 bases.

The chain has TRBV2 and TRBJ1-4; D ambiguous. CDR3 length: 13 amino acids. V was cut by 4 bases and J by 8 bases, with 11 bases left in between. The germline CDR1 and CDR2 sequences are SNHLY and FYNNEI. Here the CDR3 DNA reads TGTGCCAGCAGTGTTAGAGCGGGCGAAAAACTGTTTTTT. This sequence encodes CASSVRAGEKLFF.

The chain carries TRBV5-1 and TRBJ2-1, with D perhaps TRBD1 or TRBD2 (6 bases each). Germline values: CDR1 SGHRS, CDR2 YFSETQ. V was trimmed by 4 bases and J by 7 bases, leaving 12 bases between them. The CDR3 covers 13 residues. The chain's CDR3 is CASSAGQRNEQFF. CDR3 nucleotides: TGCGCCAGCAGCGCGGGACAAAGGAATGAGCAGTTCTTC.

The chain combines TRBV19 with TRBJ2-6; TRBD1 matches 9 bases. Unmatched junction bases numbered 10, after V lost 3 bases and J lost 4 bases. Germline V gene lookup returns CDR1 LNHDA and CDR2 SQIVND (reference sequence). The CDR3 totals 18 residues. Here the CDR3 reads CASSIPRDRAVGANVLTF. CDR3 sequence (DNA): TGTGCCAGTAGTATCCCCCGGGACAGGGCTGTCGGGGCCAACGTCCTGACTTTC.

The chain employs TRBV20-1 and TRBJ2-2; D is uncertain. This CDR3 region has 13 residues. The V gene's germline CDR1 is DFQATT and CDR2 SNEGSKA (reference sequence). Trimming removed 3 bases at V and 2 bases at J, with 7 bases between. The CDR3 region has the DNA TGCAGTGCTAGTGGACCAAACACCGGGGAGCTGTTTTTT. Protein product: CSASGPNTGELFF.

CDR3 sequence: CASSLNPRGLAQETQYF. The CDR3, as DNA: TGTGCCAGCAGCTTAAATCCACGGGGTCTCGCTCAAGAGACCCAGTACTTC. This chain uses TRBV7-2 with TRBJ2-5, with D maybe TRBD2 (5 bases). CDR1 is SGHTA, CDR2 FQGNSA, per germline. V lost 2 bases and J lost 2, with 18 bases in between. The length of the CDR3 is 17 residues.

The rearrangement uses TRBV30 and TRBJ1-6, with D possibly TRBD1 on 5 matching bases. The germline gives CDR1 GTSNPN, CDR2 SVGIG (reference sequence). V dropped 3 bases and J dropped 7 bases, with 13 bases sitting between them. This CDR3 comprises 14 residues. The CDR3: CAWSGTFLNSPLHF. In DNA, the CDR3 is TGTGCCTGGAGCGGGACTTTTCTAAATTCACCCCTCCACTTT.

V gene TRBV9 combines with J gene TRBJ2-2; the D gene is possibly TRBD1 (5 bases). Trimming removed 0 bases at V and 8 bases at J, with 14 bases between. There are 15 residues in the CDR3. CDR1 is SGDLS and CDR2 is YYNGEE in the germline V gene. This chain's CDR3 is CASSVAAQAGGELFF. Written as DNA, the CDR3 is TGTGCCAGCAGCGTAGCGGCACAAGCAGGGGGGGAGCTGTTTTTT.

The V gene is TRBV14, the J gene TRBJ1-1; possible D gene TRBD1, 5 bases. This CDR3 has 13 amino acids. Trimming removed 2 bases at V and 1 base at J, with 5 bases between. From germline, CDR1 is SGHDN and CDR2 FVKESK. The CDR3 coding sequence is TGTGCCAGCAGCCAACAGGGGAACACTGAAGCTTTCTTT. Its translation is CASSQQGNTEAFF.

DNA for the CDR3: TGTGCCAGCAGCCGCAAACCCACCAACACAGATACGCAGTATTTT. Its protein is CASSRKPTNTDTQYF. The chain carries TRBV3-1 (or the pseudogene TRBV3-2) and TRBJ2-3; D is unclear. Trimming removed 4 bases from V and 2 bases from J, with 13 bases in between. The CDR3 has 15 amino acids. The germline V gene has CDR1 LGHDT and CDR2 YNNKEL (reference sequence).

This chain uses TRBV7-2 with TRBJ2-3, with TRBD2 matching over 8 bases. The CDR3 is 15 amino acids. Germline CDR1 SGHTA, CDR2 FQGNSA. Losses at the gene ends were 5 bases for V and 0 bases for J; bases not matched to a gene: 4. CDR3 sequence reads: CASSRVAGSTDTQYF. Written as DNA, the CDR3 is TGTGCCAGCAGCCGGGTAGCGGGAAGCACAGATACGCAGTATTTT.

The chain employs TRBV27 and TRBJ1-6; TRBD1 is a possible D gene (5 bases). This CDR3 spans 14 amino acids. The V gene lost 5 bases and the J gene lost 7 bases, with 12 bases spanning the gap. Germline V CDR1 and CDR2: MNHEY, SMNVEV (reference sequence). CDR3 sequence: CASSPVRGNSPLHF. The CDR3 nucleotides are TGTGCCAGCAGTCCTGTAAGGGGAAATTCACCCCTCCACTTT.

The rearrangement links TRBV21-1 to TRBJ2-1; the table gives TRBD1 as D, unverified against the DNA. TRBV21-1 is termed a pseudogene. The CDR3 totals 16 residues. The CDR3 loop is CASSKGNRDSNNEQFF. The CDR3 DNA sequence: TGTGCCAGCAGCAAAGGGAACCGGGACAGTAACAATGAGCAGTTCTTC.

The chain recombines TRBV5-5 with TRBJ2-3, with D hard to call. V lost 4 bases, J lost 0 bases, and 12 bases lay in between. Per germline, CDR1 SGHKS and CDR2 YYEKEE (reference sequence). The CDR3 contains 15 residues. The CDR3 DNA follows: TGTGCCAGCAGCCCCGGACGGGTTAGCACAGATACGCAGTATTTT. This gives the protein CASSPGRVSTDTQYF.

This chain joins TRBV12-3 or TRBV12-4 and TRBJ2-1; TRBD2 matches 8 bases. The CDR3 loop spans 13 amino acids. V lost 3 bases to trimming and J lost 8 bases; unmatched junction nucleotides: 3. This CDR3 is CASSFRRGDEQFF. CDR3 nucleotide sequence: TGTGCCAGCAGTTTCAGGCGGGGGGATGAGCAGTTCTTC.